This is a list of T cell receptor beta chains from one sample in a study of blood T cells in healthy people across ages. TCRdb passed the 5' RACE reads through MiXCR, listing each CDR3 protein once. The data hold almost 800,000 distinct CDR3 sequences, with 55% to 75% observed a single time. The sample was blood. Receptor source: a man aged 25-45 years in good health. Each CDR3 is given with its conserved first and last residue. A D gene is named only where the DNA matches it firmly. Not all rows give a size; the values are once, few, many and, for expanded clones, a class.

abundance	v_gene	d_gene	j_gene	CDR3nt	CDR3aa
.	TRBV9	.	TRBJ2-3	TGTGCCAGCAGCGTTAGTCTAGCAGGTCTCAGGGATACGCAGTATTTT	CASSVSLAGLRDTQYF
.	TRBV5-1	.	TRBJ1-2	TGCGCCAGCAGCTCCCAATTCGACGGCGCAAGCTATGGCTACACCTTC	CASSSQFDGASYGYTF
.	TRBV10-3	.	TRBJ2-7	TGTGCCATCGCTGGGATGAGGTGGGCTTACGAGCAGTACTTC	CAIAGMRWAYEQYF
once	TRBV6-2/TRBV6-3	TRBD1	TRBJ2-7	TGTGCCAGCAGCAACACAGACAGGGGAAACTACGAGCAGTACTTC	CASSNTDRGNYEQYF
.	TRBV20-1	.	TRBJ1-4	TGCAGTCTCATGGGCGGAAGGTTGTTTTTT	CSLMGGRLFF
.	TRBV25-1	.	TRBJ1-1	TGTGCCAGCATCCCACCGGGACCCTACACTGAAGCTTTCTTT	CASIPPGPYTEAFF
.	TRBV7-9	.	TRBJ1-2	TGTGCCAGCAGCTTGGAGGGGCACGGCTACACCTTC	CASSLEGHGYTF
few	TRBV9	TRBD2	TRBJ2-1	TGTGCCAGCAGCGTAGTTGTTAGCGGGAAAAATGAGCAGTTCTTC	CASSVVVSGKNEQFF
.	TRBV7-9	.	TRBJ1-2	TGTGCCAGCATGAGCGGACAGAACAGCGATGGCTACACCTTC	CASMSGQNSDGYTF
.	TRBV20-1	TRBD1	TRBJ1-5	TGCAGTGTAGTGCAGGGGGGGGATCAGCCCCAGCATTTT	CSVVQGGDQPQHF
.	TRBV20-1	TRBD1	TRBJ2-1	TGCAGAACAGGGGCGGGCGATGAGCAGTTCTTC	CRTGAGDEQFF
.	TRBV6-2/TRBV6-3	.	TRBJ2-1	TGTGCCAGCAGTTACGGGGGAACTGAGCAGTTCTTC	CASSYGGTEQFF
.	TRBV20-1	TRBD1	TRBJ1-1	TGCAGTGCTCGGCCCCGGACAGGGGGCATGAACACTGAAGCTTTCTTT	CSARPRTGGMNTEAFF
.	TRBV30	.	TRBJ1-2	TGTGCCTGGCTTGGAGGGGGATATGGCCACACCTTC	CAWLGGGYGHTF
.	TRBV6-2/TRBV6-3	.	TRBJ2-7	TGTGCCAGCAGAAACGGGGCTAGCTCCCAATACGAGCAGTACTTC	CASRNGASSQYEQYF
.	TRBV30	.	TRBJ2-1	TGTGCCTGGAGTCTGACCTCCTACAATGAGCAGTTCTTC	CAWSLTSYNEQFF
few	TRBV20-1	.	TRBJ2-5	TGCAGTGCTAGAGTGATAACCGGAGGTCCCCAAGAGACCCAGTACTTC	CSARVITGGPQETQYF
.	TRBV12-3/TRBV12-4	.	TRBJ1-4	TGTGCCAGCAAGTTGGGGAGGATGGGGGGTGAAAAACTGTTTTTT	CASKLGRMGGEKLFF
.	TRBV20-1	TRBD2	TRBJ2-5	TGCAGTGCTAGGGCCTCGGGACTAGTAAAGTGGGAGACCCAGTACTTC	CSARASGLVKWETQYF
.	TRBV12-5	.	TRBJ1-2	TGTGCTAGTGGTTGGGCGGACGGCCGATATGGCTACACCTTC	CASGWADGRYGYTF
.	TRBV25-1	TRBD1	TRBJ2-5	TGTGCCAGCAGTGAGGACAGGGAGCCAAGAGAGACCCAGTACTTC	CASSEDREPRETQYF
.	TRBV5-1	.	TRBJ1-1	TGCGCCAGCAGCTTGGATCCTGGACAGCCGAACACTGAAGCTTTCTTT	CASSLDPGQPNTEAFF
.	TRBV6-1	.	TRBJ1-6	TGTGCCAGCAGTGAAGTACCTGGGAATTCACCCCTCCACTTT	CASSEVPGNSPLHF
.	TRBV20-1	.	TRBJ2-7	TGCAGTGCTAGGGCCGATGGGGAGCTGCACTCCTACGAGCAGTACTTC	CSARADGELHSYEQYF
.	TRBV6-2/TRBV6-3	TRBD2	TRBJ2-7	TGTGCCAGCAGTTCTACTAGCGGGGCTTCCTACGAGCAGTACTTC	CASSSTSGASYEQYF
.	TRBV24-1	.	TRBJ2-5	TGTGCCACCAGTGACAGGACGGAGCAAGAGACCCAGTACTTC	CATSDRTEQETQYF
.	TRBV3-1	TRBD2	TRBJ2-5	TGTGCCAGCAGCCGCTCTAGCGGGAGGCCCCAAGAGACCCAGTACTTC	CASSRSSGRPQETQYF
.	TRBV5-1	TRBD2	TRBJ2-1	TGCGCCAGCAGCTTGGGGCTAGCGGGGGGCCGGGCTGAGCAGTTCTTC	CASSLGLAGGRAEQFF
.	TRBV29-1	TRBD2	TRBJ2-5	TGCAGCGTTTCATTTACTAGCGCGGAGACCCAGTACTTC	CSVSFTSAETQYF
.	TRBV29-1	.	TRBJ2-7	TGCAGCGTTTCGCGAGGGGCTCTTTCCCCCTACGAGCAGTACTTC	CSVSRGALSPYEQYF
many	TRBV6-4	.	TRBJ2-2	TGTGCCAGCAGTGAAGGCCTAAACACCGGGGAGCTGTTTTTT	CASSEGLNTGELFF
.	TRBV20-1	.	TRBJ1-1	TGCAGTGCTAATGGGGGTACCGCTGAAGCTTTCTTT	CSANGGTAEAFF
many	TRBV2	TRBD2	TRBJ2-7	TGTGCCAGCAGCAAGGGACTAGCGTTTTACGAGCAGTACTTC	CASSKGLAFYEQYF
.	TRBV27	TRBD1	TRBJ2-7	TGTGCCAGCAGTTTGGGACAGGGTGGGTCCCTTAGAGGCTTGACCTACGAGCAGTACTTC	CASSLGQGGSLRGLTYEQYF
.	TRBV28	.	TRBJ2-7	TGTGCCAGCAGTTTAGGCCACAGGGAGCAGTACTTC	CASSLGHREQYF
.	TRBV7-2	.	TRBJ2-5	TGTGCCAGCGCCCCCCGGAGAGGGTGCTGGGAGACCCAGTACTTC	CASAPRRGCWETQYF
.	TRBV20-1	.	TRBJ2-7	TGCAGTGCCCGTGGGGGACATCTTCGAACGAAGCTCTACGAGCAGTACTTC	CSARGGHLRTKLYEQYF
.	TRBV3-1	TRBD2	TRBJ2-5	TGTGCCAGCAGCCAACTCGCGGGGGAGGAATCCCAAGAGACCCAGTACTTC	CASSQLAGEESQETQYF
.	TRBV6-5	TRBD1	TRBJ1-5	TGTGCCAGCAGAGAGGGGACAGCTGGGGGCCATCAGCCCCAGCATTTT	CASREGTAGGHQPQHF
few	TRBV7-9	TRBD1	TRBJ2-7	TGTGCCAGCAGCCCGGAGACAGGGGTGGACGAGCAGTACTTC	CASSPETGVDEQYF
once	TRBV12-3/TRBV12-4	.	TRBJ2-7	TGTGCCAGCAGCCTACAGGGGAGGCTAAACGAGCAGTACTTC	CASSLQGRLNEQYF
.	TRBV30	TRBD1	TRBJ2-7	TGTGTCTGGGGCGATACAGGGGGCGAGCAGTACTTC	CVWGDTGGEQYF
few	TRBV2	.	TRBJ1-2	TGTGCGAGCACCGGGGACGGGAGTAACTATGGCTACACCTTC	CASTGDGSNYGYTF
.	TRBV6-5	TRBD1	TRBJ1-6	TGTGCCAGCAGTTGGGACAGGGTTAATTCACCCCTCCACTTT	CASSWDRVNSPLHF
.	TRBV7-8	.	TRBJ1-2	TGTGCCAGCAGCTTAGGGGCGAGTTTCTATGGCTACACCTTC	CASSLGASFYGYTF
once	TRBV20-1	.	TRBJ2-7	TGCAGTGCTTCCGGGACTGCCGCCTACGAGCAGTACTTC	CSASGTAAYEQYF
.	TRBV29-1	TRBD2	TRBJ2-7	TGCAGCGTTGAAGGCGCTAGCGGGACCTCCGAGCAGTACTTC	CSVEGASGTSEQYF
.	TRBV10-3	.	TRBJ2-2	TGTGCCATTGAAGCAGGGACCGGGGAGCTGTTTTTT	CAIEAGTGELFF
few	TRBV20-1	.	TRBJ1-2	TGCAGTGCGAAACGACAGGCTAACTATGGCTACACCTTC	CSAKRQANYGYTF
.	TRBV7-9	TRBD2	TRBJ2-1	TGTGCCAGCAGCGCCTCTAGCGGATTCTACAATGAGCAGTTCTTC	CASSASSGFYNEQFF